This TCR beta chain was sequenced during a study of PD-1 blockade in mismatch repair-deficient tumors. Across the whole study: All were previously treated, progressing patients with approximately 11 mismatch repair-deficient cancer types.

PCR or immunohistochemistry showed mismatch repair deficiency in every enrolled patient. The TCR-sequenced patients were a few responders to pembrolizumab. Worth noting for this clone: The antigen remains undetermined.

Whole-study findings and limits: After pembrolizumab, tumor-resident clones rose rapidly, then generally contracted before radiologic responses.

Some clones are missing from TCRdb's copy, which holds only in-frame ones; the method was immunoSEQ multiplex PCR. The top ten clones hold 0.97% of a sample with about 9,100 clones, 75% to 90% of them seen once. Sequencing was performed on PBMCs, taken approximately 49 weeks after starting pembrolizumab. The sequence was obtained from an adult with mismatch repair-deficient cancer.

The CDR3 loop is CASSLDRSSGANVLTF. The CDR3, as DNA: TGCGCCAGCAGCTTGGACAGGAGCTCTGGGGCCAACGTCCTGACTTTC. The rearrangement uses TRBV5-1 and TRBJ2-6, with a tentative D call TRBD1 (5 bases). This CDR3 has 16 amino acids. Germline V gene lookup returns CDR1 SGHRS and CDR2 YFSETQ. V dropped 0 bases and J dropped 0 bases, with 7 bases sitting between them.